This T cell receptor beta chain was identified in a study of T cell changes during pregnancy in multiple sclerosis. Measured with immunoSEQ multiplex PCR; TCRdb has only the in-frame clones, and not every one. In the table there are 100,000 or so clones, 75% to 95% of which are singletons. This CDR3 comprises 15 residues. Trimming removed 3 bases from V and 0 bases from J, with 12 bases in between. Germline-derived CDR1 and CDR2 are SEHNR and FQNEAQ (reference sequence). This clonotype originated in a female donor with multiple sclerosis, enrolled in a pregnancy study. The J gene is TRBJ2-7, the V gene TRBV7-9; D is unclear. This sample comprised peripheral blood, obtained in the second trimester of pregnancy. The CDR3 nucleotides read TGTGCCAGCAGCTTCTCACAGCTCAACTCCTACGAGCAGTACTTC. It codes for CASSFSQLNSYEQYF.